The source of this T cell receptor (beta chain) is a study of PD-1 blockade in classical Hodgkin lymphoma. This table comes from immunoSEQ multiplex PCR, and its TCRdb copy is limited to in-frame clones, with some not included. There are 47,000 or so clones in the sample; around 70% occur only once, and roughly 11% lies in the top ten. CDR1 is SGDLS and CDR2 is YYNGEE in the germline V gene. The CDR3 is made up of 16 amino acids. The ends were cut back, 4 bases at V and 6 bases at J, with 22 bases in the middle. Relapse after autologous stem cell transplantation occurred in every patient, and brentuximab vedotin exposure varied. Findings and limits, study-wide: Sources of repertoire differences remain undefined, possibly disease activity or prior therapy.

Concerning this clone itself: Antigen: not known.

The source of this sequence is a human donor with classical Hodgkin lymphoma. The chain is built from TRBV9 and TRBJ1-1, with a tentative D call TRBD1 (5 bases). Sequences were derived from peripheral blood mononuclear cells (PBMCs), sampled at baseline. CDR3 loop: CASSPSPTVSGAEAFF. CDR3 DNA: TGTGCCAGCAGCCCGAGTCCGACAGTCTCAGGCGCTGAAGCTTTCTTT.